Presented here are 3 T cell receptor beta chains from one specimen sequenced in a study of T cell changes during pregnancy in multiple sclerosis. Sequencing used immunoSEQ multiplex PCR; TCRdb keeps in-frame clones, though not all of them. The sample records 70,000 to 80,000 clones, 90% to 95% being singletons. The sequences come from peripheral blood, collected in the first trimester of pregnancy. All receptors derive from a female donor with multiple sclerosis, enrolled in a pregnancy study.

This clone has just a few counts. The V gene is TRBV6-1, the J gene TRBJ2-3, with D maybe TRBD1 (6 bases). Germline CDR1 is MNHNS and CDR2 is SASEGT. The CDR3 length is 17 residues. The ends were cut back, 0 bases at V and 2 bases at J, with 15 bases in the middle. The CDR3 DNA reads TGTGCCAGCAGTGAAGCGCTCGGGCAGGGGCCCACAGATACGCAGTATTTT. Amino acid sequence: CASSEALGQGPTDTQYF.

This chain links TRBV29-1 with TRBJ2-1; D not certain. Trimming pared 3 bases from V and 4 bases from J, leaving 13 bases between. This CDR3 region has 14 residues. CDR1 is SQVTM and CDR2 is ANQGSEA in the germline V gene. CDR3 sequence: CSVDEEYKYNEQFF. The CDR3 DNA reads as TGCAGCGTTGATGAAGAATACAAGTACAATGAGCAGTTCTTC.

The chain combines TRBV7-9 with TRBJ1-1; TRBD1 matches 11 bases. CDR3 length: 17 amino acids. V lost 5 bases, J lost 7 bases, and 15 bases stayed unmatched. Germline V gives CDR1 SEHNR, CDR2 FQNEAQ (reference sequence). The CDR3 is CASSGREPGQGDGEAFF. CDR3 bases: TGTGCCAGCAGCGGACGGGAGCCGGGACAGGGGGATGGTGAAGCTTTCTTT.